This section outlines one T cell receptor (beta chain) sequence together with its context. This entry comes from a study of T cell changes during pregnancy in multiple sclerosis. Method: immunoSEQ multiplex PCR; TCRdb's copy keeps in-frame clones and lacks some. The sample has 55,000 to 85,000 clones; around 90% are singletons. In germline, CDR1 is KGHSH, CDR2 LQKENI. Trimming pared 0 bases from V and 5 bases from J, leaving 14 bases between. This CDR3 is built from 17 residues. The chain couples TRBV18 to TRBJ1-6, with D perhaps TRBD1 (5 bases). The source of this sequence is a female donor with multiple sclerosis, enrolled in a pregnancy study. Sample: peripheral blood, taken in the third trimester of pregnancy. The CDR3 nucleotides are TGTGCCAGCTCACCACCCCAGGGCGGCGGAAATAATTCACCCCTCCACTTT. Translating gives CASSPPQGGGNNSPLHF.